A single sample gave rise to the 18 T cell receptor delta chains below, sequenced in a study of γδ T cells in repeated Plasmodium falciparum infection. TCRdb re-called the multiplex PCR reads through CATT. The sample lists about 48,000 delta-chain clones, less than 2% seen once, with about 9.1% in the top ten. Vgamma9/Vdelta2+ and Vdelta2-negative gammadelta T cells were flow-sorted from PBMC for bulk sequencing. The sequenced sample consisted of gamma-delta T cells from blood. The receptors were sampled from a pool of human donors (malaria-infected and uninfected, not separated).

In this sample, this clone turned up a few times. With a far larger clone one base away, a read error is the likely cause. Within the sample, other DNA sequences also encode this same CDR3. The rearrangement joins TRDV1 to TRDJ1; 8 nucleotides match TRDD3. Germline CDR1 and CDR2: TSWWSYY and QGS. The CDR3 extends over 18 amino acids. V shed 3 bases, J shed 0 bases, and the junction held 12 bases outside the gene matches. Written as DNA, the CDR3 is TGTGCTCTTGGGGACCCAGTCTGGGATACGCACAACACCGATAAACTCATCTTT. This translates into CALGDPVWDTHNTDKLIF.

The V gene is TRDV1, the J gene TRDJ1; TRDD3 matches at 13 bases. No J gene is reported in TCRdb; it was inferred here by comparing the DNA with germline. The ends lost 4 bases at V and 2 bases at J; junction bases unmatched: 13. The length of the CDR3 is 19 residues. Germline V gene lookup returns CDR1 TSWWSYY and CDR2 QGS. The CDR3 coding sequence is TGTGCTCTTGGGGCCCCTTCCTCCACACTGGGGGATACGACCGATAAACTCATCTTT. Translation gives CALGAPSSTLGDTTDKLIF.

This clone was observed a few times. TCRdb has a much larger clone's protein, which differs at residue 11 from the translation of this DNA, likely because of a read error; what is shown is the protein translated from the DNA. V gene TRDV1 combines with J gene TRDJ2, with D uncertain. Since TCRdb gives no J gene, matching the DNA to germline was used here to assign it. Germline-derived CDR1 and CDR2 are TSWWSYY and QGS. Trimming left V 1 base short and J 1 base short, with 19 bases between. The CDR3 length is 19 residues. The CDR3 loop is CALGEPLGSRIYLTAQLFF. DNA of the CDR3: TGTGCTCTTGGGGAACCCCTAGGTTCTAGGATTTATTTGACAGCACAACTCTTCTTT.

Turning to this clone: TCRdb records a much larger clone's protein for this DNA, with a difference at residues 6 and 14 that likely arises from a read error; the protein given is the translation of the DNA. The chain has TRDV1 and TRDJ1; weak D call: TRDD3 (6 bases). Germline assignment: CDR1 TSWWSYY and CDR2 QGS. The CDR3 spans 19 residues. V was pared by 5 bases and J by 3 bases, with 28 bases between. CDR3 sequence reads: CALGFPKGPWDIKADKLIF. The CDR3 coding sequence is TGTGCTCTTGGGTTCCCTAAGGGTCCCTGGGATATTAAGGCCGATAAACTCATCTTT.

With respect to this clone: TCRdb's protein, taken from a much larger clone, differs from this DNA's translation at residue 10, likely owing to a read error; the protein displayed comes from the DNA. The V gene is TRDV2, the J gene TRDJ1; D call uncertain. CDR3 length equals 16 residues. V lost 3 bases and J 1 base, leaving 17 bases between the germline ends. In germline, CDR1 is GEAIGNYY, CDR2 EKD. CDR3 protein: CACDPAPFKCTDKLIF. CDR3 coding DNA: TGTGCCTGTGACCCGGCCCCCTTTAAATGCACCGATAAACTCATCTTT.

A note on this clone: The protein TCRdb gives is from a much larger clone and does not agree with this DNA's translation at residue 4, likely a read error; the protein shown here comes from the DNA. V and J are TRDV1 and TRDJ1, with 9 nucleotides matching TRDD3. As TCRdb names no J gene, one was assigned here on the basis of a DNA match to germline. Germline V lookup: CDR1 TSWWSYY, CDR2 QGS. This CDR3 spans 22 amino acids. The J segment lost 0 bases and the V segment lost 7 bases, leaving 27 bases of the junction unmatched. The CDR3: CALEPLEFLRSILGDYTDKLIF. CDR3 bases: TGTGCTCTTGAGCCCCTGGAATTCCTTCGATCTATACTGGGGGACTACACCGATAAACTCATCTTT.

As regards this clone: TCRdb lists the protein of a much larger clone for this DNA, which differs at residue 9, so this is likely a read error; the protein given here is translated from the DNA itself. The chain links TRDV1 to TRDJ1, with 8 positions matching TRDD3. The J gene, left out of TCRdb, was set here by checking the DNA against germline. V lost 0 bases, J lost 7 bases, and 22 bases stayed unmatched. This CDR3 is built from 20 residues. Germline CDR1 and CDR2: TSWWSYY and QGS. The DNA for the CDR3 is TGTGCTCTTGGGGAACTTGACTTTCCCTTAGGGGATACCAAATGGGGTAAACTCATCTTT. Translated: CALGELDFPLGDTKWGKLIF.

This clone turned up a few times. With only one base between it and a far larger clone, this is likely a read error. Distinct nucleotide sequences in the sample also encode this CDR3. V gene TRDV3 combines with J gene TRDJ1; D gene uncertain. The V gene's germline CDR1 is TVYSNPD and CDR2 GDNSRS (reference sequence). The CDR3 has 16 amino acids. The CDR3 is CAFRHLSWQYTDKLIF. The DNA of the CDR3 is TGTGCCTTTAGGCACCTATCCTGGCAGTACACCGATAAACTCATTTTT.

Points on this clone: TCRdb lists the protein of a much larger clone for this DNA, which differs at residue 6, so this is likely a read error; the protein given here is translated from the DNA itself. The chain links TRDV1 to TRDJ1; D possibly uses TRDD2 or TRDD3 (9 bases each). The J gene, missing from TCRdb, was assigned here through DNA to germline matching. The CDR3 spans 29 residues. Germline-derived CDR1 and CDR2 are TSWWSYY and QGS. The germline V and J ends were trimmed by 0 bases and 1 base, with 51 bases remaining between them. The CDR3 loop reads CALGELGLPTGSLTYGLGDKDSGTDKLIF. The CDR3 DNA follows: TGTGCTCTTGGGGAACTGGGCCTTCCTACAGGGTCCCTTACGTACGGATTGGGGGATAAGGATTCCGGCACCGATAAACTCATCTTT.

A word on this clone: One junction end disagrees with the germline gene, perhaps due to a read error. The J gene is TRDJ1, the V gene TRDV1; 8 bases fit TRDD3. Because TCRdb records no J gene, it was assigned here through a match of the DNA to germline. The germline CDR1 and CDR2 sequences are TSWWSYY and QGS. The CDR3 runs 16 residues. DNA of the CDR3: TGCTCCGGACCCTGGGGGACGGCTCCGTACACCGATAAACTCATCTTT. This codes for CSGPWGTAPYTDKLIF.

This clone was observed many times. The likely explanation is a read error, given a far larger clone one base away. This sample includes further DNA sequences coding for the same CDR3. The chain carries TRDV1 and TRDJ1; 10 nucleotides agree with TRDD3. The J gene, not given by TCRdb, was assigned here from a germline match of the nucleotide sequence. Germline values: CDR1 TSWWSYY, CDR2 QGS. This CDR3 contains 17 residues. Trimming took 7 bases from V and 3 from J; bases not matched to a gene: 14. CDR3 region: CALATLLRGIRSDKLIF. The DNA of the CDR3 is TGTGCTCTTGCGACTCTCCTGCGGGGGATACGATCCGATAAACTCATCTTT.

Only a few counts were recorded for this clone. A far bigger clonotype differs at one base, so this is likely a read error. In the same sample, other DNA sequences code for this CDR3. This chain uses TRDV1 with TRDJ1, with D tentatively TRDD3 (6 bases). TCRdb carries no J gene annotation; the J gene was assigned here by matching the DNA with germline. CDR3 length: 23 residues. Germline CDR1 is TSWWSYY and CDR2 is QGS. Trimming took 6 bases from V and 1 from J, leaving 39 bases between them. CDR3 coding DNA: TGTGCTCTTGGCGCGACGCGGATTTCCCCCGTACTGGGAGATAGATTTGGCACCGATAAACTCATCTTT. Protein product: CALGATRISPVLGDRFGTDKLIF.

Comment on this clone: The protein held in TCRdb is that of a much larger clone and does not match this DNA's translation at residue 11, likely because of a read error; the protein shown is translated from the DNA. The chain links TRDV1 to TRDJ1; D uncertain. The germline V gene encodes CDR1 TSWWSYY and CDR2 QGS. The CDR3 has 15 residues. The CDR3 DNA follows: TGTGCTCTTGGGATTCCGCACCGCCACACCGGTAAACTCATCTTT. Amino acids: CALGIPHRHTGKLIF.

For this clone: The TCRdb protein comes from a much larger clone and disagrees with this DNA's translation at residue 11, likely due to a read error; the protein given here is derived from the DNA. The gene calls are TRDV1 and TRDJ1, with 9 bases aligning to TRDD3. TCRdb supplies no J gene; here it was assigned by aligning the nucleotide sequence to germline. The CDR3 contains 21 residues. V lost 0 bases, J lost 3 bases, and 20 bases stayed unmatched. Germline-derived CDR1 and CDR2 are TSWWSYY and QGS. CDR3 nucleotide sequence: TGTGCTCTTGGGGAACTTTCCCCCTGCTATCGGGGGATACCTCGGTCCGATAAACTCATCTTT. It is translated as CALGELSPCYRGIPRSDKLIF.

This clone was counted a few times. This DNA's translation differs at residue 11 from TCRdb's protein, which comes from a much larger clone; a read error is likely, and the protein shown is translated from the DNA. This chain uses TRDV2 with TRDJ1; TRDD3 aligns across 11 bases. Germline matching of the DNA provided the J gene here, since TCRdb leaves it blank. In germline, CDR1 is GEAIGNYY, CDR2 EKD. The CDR3 has 19 residues. V lost 0 bases, J lost 0 bases, and 11 bases stayed unmatched. The CDR3 loop reads CACDTVNGGYETYTDKLIF. In nucleotides, the CDR3 is TGTGCCTGTGACACCGTGAATGGGGGATACGAGACGTACACCGATAAACTCATCTTT.

Comment on this clone: TCRdb pairs this DNA with a much larger clone's protein that differs at residue 14, likely a read error; the protein shown was translated from the DNA. The rearrangement joins TRDV1 to TRDJ1; a possible D gene is TRDD3 (6 bases). TCRdb carries no J gene annotation; the J gene was assigned here by matching the DNA with germline. From germline, CDR1 is TSWWSYY and CDR2 QGS. This CDR3 region has 18 residues. The ends were cut back, 7 bases at V and 7 bases at J, with 31 bases in the middle. As DNA, the CDR3 is TGTGCTCTTGAGTTTTCCGGCCTGGGGACTCCAGCGAAAGCTAAACTCATCTTT. It translates to CALEFSGLGTPAKAKLIF.

In regard to this clone: The TCRdb protein comes from a much larger clone and disagrees with this DNA's translation at residue 13, likely due to a read error; the protein given here is derived from the DNA. The chain links TRDV1 to TRDJ1, with 9 bases identical to TRDD3. The J gene was missing in TCRdb and was found by matching the end of the DNA to germline. The junction had 29 bases not matched to a gene; V was cut back by 1 base and J by 5 bases. The CDR3 consists of 23 residues. Per germline, CDR1 TSWWSYY and CDR2 QGS. In nucleotides, the CDR3 is TGTGCTCTTGGGGAACCCGCCTCCGTACTGGGGGAGCCCGTTATTTTTCTTGGTGATAAACTCATCTTT. It codes for CALGEPASVLGEPVIFLGDKLIF.

A remark on this clone: A far larger clone is just one base off, so this is likely a read error. This sample includes further DNA sequences coding for the same CDR3. The chain joins TRDV1 to TRDJ1; TRDD3 matches at 10 bases. Germline V lookup: CDR1 TSWWSYY, CDR2 QGS. With 6 bases clipped from V and 2 bases from J, the junction kept 9 bases outside the gene matches. The CDR3 spans 16 residues. The CDR3: CALGEKVLGDTDKLIF. CDR3 nucleotide sequence: TGTGCTCTTGGAGAAAAGGTACTGGGGGATACCGATAAACTCATCTTT.